The rows below give T cell receptor beta chains drawn from one sample of a study of blood T cell repertoires in COVID-19. Produced via immunoSEQ multiplex PCR; TCRdb's table is partial and in-frame only. The profile covers more than 100,000 clones, with roughly 80% appearing a single time and roughly 17% taken by the ten largest. Sample: peripheral blood. These receptors were obtained from a woman aged 45-65 years with acute or convalescent COVID-19. The CDR3 runs from the conserved cysteine through the conserved F or W. The order of the fields is D gene, clone size, V gene, J gene, CDR3 DNA, CDR3 protein. The D gene is left open where the match is weak. Some rows mark clone size as missing; the rest say once, few, many or name a class of expanded clone.

D: .; size: .; V: TRBV28; J: TRBJ1-1; DNA: TGTGCCAGCTGCCTCCCCGGACAGCTGAACACTGAAGCTTTCTTT; CDR3: CASCLPGQLNTEAFF
D: .; size: .; V: TRBV19; J: TRBJ1-5; DNA: TGTGCCAGTAGTCCCCAGGCAATTGGCAATCAGCCCCAGCATTTT; CDR3: CASSPQAIGNQPQHF
D: TRBD1; size: .; V: TRBV5-1; J: TRBJ2-3; DNA: TGCGCCAGCAGCTTGACAGTCAGGGGGCAGGCGGATACGCAGTATTTT; CDR3: CASSLTVRGQADTQYF
D: TRBD1; size: .; V: TRBV7-7; J: TRBJ2-5; DNA: TGTGCCAGCAGCCGACGGACAGGGGGCGGCGAGACCCAGTACTTC; CDR3: CASSRRTGGGETQYF
D: TRBD2; size: .; V: TRBV5-4; J: TRBJ2-3; DNA: TGTGCCAGCACTATAGGGAGGGGAGGGAGCACAGATACGCAGTATTTT; CDR3: CASTIGRGGSTDTQYF
D: TRBD1; size: .; V: TRBV11-2; J: TRBJ2-1; DNA: TGTGCCAGCAGCTTAATGGGACAGGGGGCTGACAATGAGCAGTTCTTC; CDR3: CASSLMGQGADNEQFF
D: .; size: .; V: TRBV10-3; J: TRBJ2-3; DNA: TGTGCCATCAGTGACAGGTCGGGCACAGATACGCAGTATTTT; CDR3: CAISDRSGTDTQYF
D: .; size: few; V: TRBV4-1; J: TRBJ1-1; DNA: TGCGCCAGCAGCCAAGTAGAAGTCGTCGCTGAAGCTTTCTTT; CDR3: CASSQVEVVAEAFF
D: .; size: .; V: TRBV28; J: TRBJ1-3; DNA: TGTGCCAGCGTACCCGGGACATCTGGAAACACCATATATTTT; CDR3: CASVPGTSGNTIYF
D: TRBD1; size: .; V: TRBV18; J: TRBJ2-1; DNA: TGTGCCAGCTCACGCTACGGGACAGCGCACAATGAGCAGTTCTTC; CDR3: CASSRYGTAHNEQFF